One sample yielded the 14 T cell receptor beta chains listed below, sequenced in a study of regulatory and conventional T cells in RAG deficiency. Using immunoSEQ multiplex PCR, the repertoire was profiled, and TCRdb retains in-frame clones only, with some absent. The table has under 35,000 clones, over 80% seen once. This sample was shared with a second study, whose subject was regulatory T cells. In that study: Primers: 52 TRBV forward and 13 TRBJ reverse.

Source material: CD8+ T cells sorted from blood. The receptor source for this set is a human donor in good health.

This clone was seen a single time. CDR3 bases: TGTGCCAGCAGGCCAGGACAGGGTCATAGGCCCCAGCATTTT. Residues: CASRPGQGHRPQHF. The genes are TRBV6-6 and TRBJ1-5; 8 positions agree with TRBD1. Germline values: CDR1 MNHNY, CDR2 SVGAGI (reference sequence). CDR3 length equals 14 residues. V lost 6 bases to trimming and J lost 9 bases; unmatched junction nucleotides: 10.

V and J are TRBV2 and TRBJ2-7; 7 nucleotides align to TRBD1. Germline CDR1 SNHLY, CDR2 FYNNEI. V was clipped by 6 bases and J by 0 bases; unmatched bases: 2. This CDR3 spans 13 amino acids. The CDR3 region is CASRGTVSYEQYF. CDR3 DNA: TGTGCCAGCAGGGGGACAGTCTCCTACGAGCAGTACTTC.

V is TRBV19 and J is TRBJ1-1, with a tentative D call TRBD1 (6 bases). The CDR3 sequence is 15 residues long. Germline V gene sequence: CDR1 LNHDA, CDR2 SQIVND (reference sequence). Trimming removed 2 bases at V and 1 base at J, with 11 bases between. This CDR3 is CASSISGASNTEAFF. The CDR3 region has the DNA TGTGCCAGTAGTATATCAGGGGCATCGAACACTGAAGCTTTCTTT.

This chain joins TRBV19 and TRBJ1-5, with D perhaps matching TRBD1 (5 bases). The CDR3 spans 14 residues. Germline loops: CDR1 LNHDA, CDR2 SQIVND (reference sequence). V lost 3 bases and J lost 6, with 12 bases in between. The CDR3 loop is CASSIRDHGQPQHF. CDR3 in DNA: TGTGCCAGTAGTATCCGGGACCACGGTCAGCCCCAGCATTTT.

This chain connects TRBV27 to TRBJ1-1; no definite D call. The CDR3 runs to 13 residues. Germline CDR1 and CDR2: MNHEY and SMNVEV (reference sequence). The ends were cut back, 6 bases at V and 1 base at J, with 9 bases in the middle. This chain's CDR3 is CASSREGNTEAFF. CDR3 bases: TGTGCCAGCAGCCGGGAGGGGAACACTGAAGCTTTCTTT.

This chain joins TRBV4-3 and TRBJ1-2; D remains unclear. Germline V gene data show CDR1 as LGHNA and CDR2 as YSLEER. V shed 0 bases and J shed 1 base, with 9 bases lying between them. The CDR3 contains 15 residues. For the CDR3, the DNA is TGCGCCAGCAGCCAAGATTTCGGAGATAACTATGGCTACACCTTC. Its translation: CASSQDFGDNYGYTF.

The chain has TRBV30 and TRBJ1-1, with a weak D call TRBD1 (5 bases). CDR3 length: 12 amino acids. Per germline, CDR1 GTSNPN and CDR2 SVGIG (reference sequence). The ends were cut back, 4 bases at V and 4 bases at J, with 10 bases in the middle. CDR3 coding DNA: TGTGCCTGGATATGGGGGGTCACTGAAGCTTTCTTT. Protein: CAWIWGVTEAFF. The full variable domain, completed using reference TRBV30 and TRBJ1-1, is SQTIHQWPATLVQPVGSPLSLECTVEGTSNPNLYWYRQAAGRGLQLLFYSVGIGQISSEVPQNLSASRPQDRQFILSSKKLLLSDSGFYLCAWIWGVTEAFFGQGTRLTVV.

In this sample, this clone turned up once. The chain has TRBV6-5 and TRBJ1-1, with D perhaps TRBD1 (5 bases). The V and J ends lost 6 bases and 5 bases respectively, with 19 bases between them. CDR3 length: 15 amino acids. Germline V gene data show CDR1 as MNHEY and CDR2 as SVGAGI. This CDR3 reads CASSLGGAVGTEAFF. The CDR3 nucleotides read TGTGCCAGCAGCCTGGGCGGGGCGGTAGGTACTGAAGCTTTCTTT.

This chain connects TRBV5-5 to TRBJ2-2; unclear D gene. Germline V CDR1 and CDR2: SGHKS, YYEKEE (reference sequence). With 4 bases removed from V and 7 bases from J, the gap between germline ends came to 17 bases. The CDR3 consists of 15 residues. CDR3 coding DNA: TGTGCCAGCAGCCCACCCACAGTCTTTATCGGGGAGCTGTTTTTT. This translates into CASSPPTVFIGELFF.

V usage is TRBV28 and J usage is TRBJ2-3, with 10 bases fitting TRBD2. In germline, CDR1 is MDHEN, CDR2 SYDVKM. V shed 0 bases and J 0 bases; nucleotides not matched to a gene: 3. CDR3 length: 17 residues. The CDR3 reads CASSLWGLALSTDTQYF. For the CDR3, the DNA is TGTGCCAGCAGTTTATGGGGACTAGCGCTGAGCACAGATACGCAGTATTTT.

The chain couples TRBV7-6 to TRBJ2-2, with D possibly being TRBD1 or TRBD2 (6 bases each). The CDR3 is 14 residues long. Trimming cost V 7 bases and J 4 bases, with 13 bases left between them. Per the germline V gene, CDR1 is SGHVS and CDR2 is FNYEAQ. The CDR3 DNA reads TGTGCCAGCACCCTCGGAGGGGGCACCGGGGAGCTGTTTTTT. This sequence encodes CASTLGGGTGELFF.

This clone was recorded once. The chain has TRBV7-9 and TRBJ1-1; unclear D gene. In germline, CDR1 is SEHNR, CDR2 FQNEAQ (reference sequence). The CDR3 totals 12 residues. V gave up 5 bases and J gave up 6 bases, with 10 bases separating them. The CDR3 bases are TGTGCCAGCAGCCGAGCGGCTGCTGAAGCTTTCTTT. Protein product: CASSRAAAEAFF.

This clone appeared once. The chain has TRBV25-1 and TRBJ2-5; 7 bases match TRBD2. The CDR3 consists of 13 residues. The V and J ends lost 11 bases and 3 bases, in that order; junction bases with no gene match: 9. Germline CDR1 and CDR2: MGHDK and SYGVNS. CDR3 protein: CAGAGRLEETQYF. In nucleotides, the CDR3 is TGTGCCGGAGCGGGACGTTTGGAAGAGACCCAGTACTTC.

In the case of this clone: Other DNA sequences from this sample encode an identical CDR3 as well. This sequence joins TRBV7-8 and TRBJ2-2; D is uncertain. CDR1 is SGHVS and CDR2 is FQNEAQ in the germline V gene. Trimming took 0 bases from V and 6 from J, leaving 11 bases between them. CDR3 length: 15 amino acids. The CDR3 region is CASSLAEQFAGELFF. The DNA of the CDR3 is TGTGCCAGCAGCTTAGCAGAACAGTTTGCCGGGGAGCTGTTTTTT.